These 13 T cell receptor beta chains came from one sample sequenced in a study of shared T cell receptors in the human thymus. Clones were sequenced by immunoSEQ multiplex PCR, and TCRdb holds only the in-frame ones, with some missing. The sample lists more than 550,000 clones, around 85% occurring once. The same sample was also studied in work on human thymus T cells.

The sample comprised thymocytes. Receptors were obtained from a girl less than two years old with a congenital heart defect.

Only a few counts were recorded for this clone. The chain carries TRBV18 and TRBJ1-2, with 7 bases aligning to TRBD1. Germline trimming cut 3 bases from V and 5 bases from J; bases unmatched to any gene: 6. The CDR3 loop spans 14 amino acids. The germline CDR1 and CDR2 sequences are KGHSH and LQKENI. The CDR3 coding sequence is TGTGCCAGCTCACCCCGGGACAGCATATATGGCTACACCTTC. Translation gives CASSPRDSIYGYTF.

This chain uses TRBV4-3 with TRBJ2-2, with a tentative D call TRBD2 (6 bases). The CDR3 has 19 residues. Germline V gene lookup returns CDR1 LGHNA and CDR2 YSLEER. With 0 bases removed from V and 4 bases from J, the gap between germline ends came to 21 bases. CDR3 in amino acids: CASSQEGRCGGKGTGELFF. In DNA, the CDR3 is TGCGCCAGCAGCCAAGAGGGTCGGTGTGGGGGGAAAGGCACCGGGGAGCTGTTTTTT.

This chain joins TRBV27 and TRBJ1-5, with D maybe TRBD1 (6 bases). V was clipped by 4 bases and J by 2 bases, with 15 bases between them. The CDR3 consists of 16 residues. Germline V lookup: CDR1 MNHEY, CDR2 SMNVEV (reference sequence). The CDR3 nucleotides read TGTGCCAGCAGTTCGATAGGGGGAGGGGGCAATCAGCCCCAGCATTTT. Amino acid sequence: CASSSIGGGGNQPQHF.

The CDR3: CASSPALNGHFNYGYTF. CDR3 in DNA: TGTGCCAGCAGTCCCGCTCTCAACGGACACTTCAACTATGGCTACACCTTC. The V and J genes are TRBV27 and TRBJ1-2, with D maybe TRBD1 (5 bases). There are 17 residues in the CDR3. V was trimmed by 5 bases and J by 2 bases, leaving 21 bases between them. From germline, CDR1 is MNHEY and CDR2 SMNVEV (reference sequence).

This sequence joins TRBV7-2 and TRBJ2-2, with D uncertain. The germline V gene has CDR1 SGHTA and CDR2 FQGNSA. The CDR3 is made up of 13 amino acids. V lost 5 bases, J lost 5 bases, and 9 bases lay in between. The CDR3 region has the DNA TGTGCCAGCAGCCCGCGTTCGACCGGGGAGCTGTTTTTT. Its translation is CASSPRSTGELFF. Looking up the rest from reference TRBV7-2 and TRBJ2-2 gives the full variable domain: GAGVSQSPSNKVTEKGKDVELRCDPISGHTALYWYRQSLGQGLEFLIYFQGNSAPDKSGLPSDRFSAERTGGSVSTLTIQRTQQEDSAVYLCASSPRSTGELFFGEGSRLTVL.

CDR3 DNA: TGTGCCAGCAGCTCCCTAATGGATACGGACAGGGCATACTACGAGCAGTACTTC. Protein sequence: CASSSLMDTDRAYYEQYF. This chain connects TRBV7-2 to TRBJ2-7, with 8 bases matching TRBD1. CDR1 and CDR2 (germline): SGHTA, FQGNSA. The CDR3 runs 18 residues. J gave up 3 bases and V 4 bases, and 17 bases lay outside the gene matches.

The chain combines TRBV5-1 with TRBJ2-7; D call uncertain. The CDR3 totals 12 residues. The V and J ends lost 1 base and 2 bases respectively, with 4 bases between them. Germline V gene data show CDR1 as SGHRS and CDR2 as YFSETQ. The CDR3 sequence is CASSLYPYEQYF. The CDR3 DNA is TGCGCCAGCAGCTTGTATCCCTACGAGCAGTACTTC.

This clone has only one observation. This sequence joins TRBV9 and TRBJ2-1; possible D gene TRBD1, 6 bases. This CDR3 contains 17 residues. Germline CDR1 SGDLS, CDR2 YYNGEE. V was pared by 3 bases and J by 0 bases, with 16 bases between. The CDR3 nucleotides are TGTGCCAGCAGCGCTCAGGGGCTTCCAAGCTCCTACAATGAGCAGTTCTTC. This encodes CASSAQGLPSSYNEQFF.

In this sample, this clone turned up a few times. The CDR3 sequence is CASSPKIRAQGDTGELFF. The CDR3 DNA sequence: TGCGCCAGCAGCCCAAAAATCCGGGCACAGGGTGACACCGGGGAGCTGTTTTTT. The chain combines TRBV4-3 with TRBJ2-2; TRBD1 is a possible D gene (6 bases). The CDR3 contains 18 residues. Germline V CDR1 and CDR2: LGHNA, YSLEER. V was cut by 4 bases and J by 3 bases, with 21 bases left in between.

This chain links TRBV11-1 with TRBJ2-3; 9 nucleotides align to TRBD2. Germline CDR1 is SGHAT and CDR2 is FQDESV (reference sequence). The CDR3 extends over 16 amino acids. Unmatched junction bases numbered 4, after V lost 1 base and J lost 2 bases. In DNA, the CDR3 is TGTGCCAGCAGCTTAGGTCCTAGCGGGGACACAGATACGCAGTATTTT. Protein product: CASSLGPSGDTDTQYF.

The rearrangement joins TRBV15 to TRBJ2-2; maybe TRBD1 (5 bases). Trimming took off 3 bases at V and 0 bases at J, with 14 bases between the two ends. Germline CDR1 reads LNHNV; CDR2 reads YYDKDF (reference sequence). The CDR3 consists of 17 residues. The CDR3 loop reads CATSSRRRQTNTGELFF. CDR3 in DNA: TGTGCCACCAGCAGCCGCCGGCGACAGACGAACACCGGGGAGCTGTTTTTT.

The chain joins TRBV19 to TRBJ2-1, with a possible D match to TRBD1 (6 bases). The CDR3 totals 16 residues. Trimming shortened V by 5 bases and J by 0 bases, and 14 bases separated the two germline ends. Germline V gene sequence: CDR1 LNHDA, CDR2 SQIVND (reference sequence). The CDR3 sequence is CASSPTGPSSYNEQFF. CDR3 DNA sequence: TGTGCCAGTAGTCCGACAGGACCAAGCTCCTACAATGAGCAGTTCTTC.

The chain carries TRBV6-5 and TRBJ2-7, with 9 nucleotides matching TRBD1. Trimming removed 0 bases from V and 5 bases from J; junction bases left unmatched: 5. Germline lookup yields CDR1 MNHEY and CDR2 SVGAGI. This CDR3 has 15 residues. The CDR3 spells CASSYSGQGEDEQYF. DNA of the CDR3: TGTGCCAGCAGTTACTCGGGACAGGGAGAGGACGAGCAGTACTTC.